The clone carrying this T cell receptor (beta chain) was counted a single time. Its antigen is unidentified. This entry comes from a study of cytomegalovirus exposure and HLA in healthy donors. Looking at the study overall: Out of 398 genotyped donors, roughly 83% belonged to the Caucasian-associated ancestry cluster. Study findings and constraints: By HLA locus, TCR association rates varied in a later analysis, with DRB1 showing the most and HLA-C the fewest. Specificity for CMV antigens was confirmed in vitro for three of the CMV-associated chains.

PCR used 60 Vbeta primers and 13 Jbeta primers. Per the study methods: Later, an analysis found around 77 million unique TCR beta chains, and approximately 10 million of these were shared. Profiling relied on immunoSEQ multiplex PCR, and the TCRdb table lists in-frame clones only, not all of them. That table is the source of V, J and clone size, and D and trimming were worked out from the DNA. The repertoire includes approximately 180,000 clones, approximately 86% of them detected once, and 1.5% to 2% sits in the top ten. The germline V and J ends were trimmed by 0 bases and 1 base, with 6 bases remaining between them. Germline CDR1 and CDR2: MNHEY and SVGAGI. The CDR3 covers 14 residues.

The clonotype was recovered from a woman aged 18-35 years in good health and CMV-seronegative. The chain employs TRBV6-5 and TRBJ1-1; D gene uncertain. Sequenced material: PBMCs. CDR3 amino acids: CASSYSTSNTEAFF. The CDR3 region has the DNA TGTGCCAGCAGTTACTCCACATCGAACACTGAAGCTTTCTTT.